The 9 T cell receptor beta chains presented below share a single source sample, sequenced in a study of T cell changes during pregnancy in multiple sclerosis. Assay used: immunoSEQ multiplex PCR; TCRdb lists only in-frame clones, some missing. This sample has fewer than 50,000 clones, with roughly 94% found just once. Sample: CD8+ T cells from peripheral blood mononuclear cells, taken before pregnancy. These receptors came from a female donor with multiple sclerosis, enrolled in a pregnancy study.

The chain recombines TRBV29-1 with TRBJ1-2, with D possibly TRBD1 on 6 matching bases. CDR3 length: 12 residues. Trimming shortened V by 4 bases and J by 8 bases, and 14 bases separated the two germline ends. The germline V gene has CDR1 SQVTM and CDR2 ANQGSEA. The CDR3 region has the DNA TGCAGCGTTGTACAGGGAGGGGGGGGCTACACCTTC. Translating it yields CSVVQGGGGYTF.

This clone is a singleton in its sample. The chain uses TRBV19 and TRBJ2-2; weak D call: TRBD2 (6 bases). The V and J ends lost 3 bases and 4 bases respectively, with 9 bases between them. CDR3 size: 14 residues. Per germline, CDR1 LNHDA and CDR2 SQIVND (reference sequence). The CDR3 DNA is TGTGCCAGTAGTATCACGGGACTCACCGGGGAGCTGTTTTTT. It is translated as CASSITGLTGELFF.

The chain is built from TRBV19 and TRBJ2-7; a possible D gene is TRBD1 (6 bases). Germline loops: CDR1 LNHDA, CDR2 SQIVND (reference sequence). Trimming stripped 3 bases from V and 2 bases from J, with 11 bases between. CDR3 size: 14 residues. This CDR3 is CASSMQGPAYEQYF. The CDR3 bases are TGTGCCAGTAGTATGCAGGGGCCAGCCTACGAGCAGTACTTC.

DNA of the CDR3: TGTGCCAGCAGCCGCGACAGGGGGCGAACTGAAGCTTTCTTT. It translates to CASSRDRGRTEAFF. The gene calls are TRBV28 and TRBJ1-1; 10 positions agree with TRBD1. V gave up 6 bases and J gave up 5 bases; unmatched junction bases: 6. Germline assignment: CDR1 MDHEN and CDR2 SYDVKM. This CDR3 has 14 residues.

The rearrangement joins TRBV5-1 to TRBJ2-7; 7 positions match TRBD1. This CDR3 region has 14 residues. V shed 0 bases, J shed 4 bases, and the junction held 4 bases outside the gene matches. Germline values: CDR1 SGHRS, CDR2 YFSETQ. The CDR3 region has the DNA TGCGCCAGCAGCTTGGCCCCAGGGGGATACGAGCAGTACTTC. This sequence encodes CASSLAPGGYEQYF.

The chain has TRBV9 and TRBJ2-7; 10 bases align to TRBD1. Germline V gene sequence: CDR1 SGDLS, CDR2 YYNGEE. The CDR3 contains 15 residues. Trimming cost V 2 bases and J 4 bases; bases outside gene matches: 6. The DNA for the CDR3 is TGTGCCAGCAGCGTGGGACAGGGGTATGGGTACGAGCAGTACTTC. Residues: CASSVGQGYGYEQYF. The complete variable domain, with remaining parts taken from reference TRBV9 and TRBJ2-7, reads DSGVTQTPKHLITATGQRVTLRCSPRSGDLSVYWYQQSLDQGLQFLIQYYNGEERAKGNILERFSAQQFPDLHSELNLSSLELGDSALYFCASSVGQGYGYEQYFGPGTRLTVT.

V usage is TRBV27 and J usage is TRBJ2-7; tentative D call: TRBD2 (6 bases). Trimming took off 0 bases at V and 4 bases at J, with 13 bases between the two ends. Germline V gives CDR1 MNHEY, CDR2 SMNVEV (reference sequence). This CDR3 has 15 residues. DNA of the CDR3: TGTGCCAGCAGTTTATCGCGGGGCACCGCTTACGAGCAGTACTTC. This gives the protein CASSLSRGTAYEQYF.

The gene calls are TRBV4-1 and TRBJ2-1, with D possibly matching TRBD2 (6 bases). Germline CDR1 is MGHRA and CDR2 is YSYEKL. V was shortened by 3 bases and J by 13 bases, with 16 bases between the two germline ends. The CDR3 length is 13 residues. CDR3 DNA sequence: TGCGCCAGCAGCCACGGGGACTCCCGGGACCAGTTCTTC. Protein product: CASSHGDSRDQFF.

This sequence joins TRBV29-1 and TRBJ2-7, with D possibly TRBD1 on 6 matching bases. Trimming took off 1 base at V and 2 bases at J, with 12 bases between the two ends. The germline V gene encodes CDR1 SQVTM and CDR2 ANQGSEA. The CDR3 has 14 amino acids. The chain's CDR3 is CSVEAADRAYEQYF. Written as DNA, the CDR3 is TGCAGCGTTGAAGCAGCGGACAGAGCCTACGAGCAGTACTTC.